This T cell receptor (beta chain) was observed in a study of CD8 T cells in ankylosing spondylitis (dated by TCRdb to the late 2010s). Concerning the study at large: The study profiled T cell receptor beta repertoires in healthy donors and ankylosing spondylitis patients to find disease-linked TCR variants. Peripheral blood was sampled, and synovial fluid was additionally collected from ankylosing spondylitis patients. The full study cohort was made up of about two dozen ankylosing spondylitis patients and around 100 healthy donors. General conclusions and limits of the study: The disease-linked clones had a CD8+ phenotype and were found at relatively low frequencies in peripheral blood. According to the report, matched synovial fluid samples from ankylosing spondylitis patients were significantly enriched for the disease-linked clones. Blood from ankylosing spondylitis patients appeared to be characterized by a TCR beta motif composed of several highly homologous amino acid variants. Some of the motif variants had been reported before in the synovial fluid and blood of reactive arthritis patients, a finding that suggests common disease-initiation mechanisms.

The sequencer was an Illumina HiSeq 2500. TCR beta libraries were prepared by quantitative 5'-RACE with molecular barcodes. The authors' analysis ran thus. To identify disease-linked TCR variants, a new computational method was used, one built on a probabilistic model of VDJ rearrangement. TCRdb's own reprocessing of the public reads used fastp at Q25 and MiXCR and kept productive beta chains. When rows share a CDR3 protein, they turn into one entry using the most common DNA and genes. These V and J calls are TCRdb output, not the study's own analysis. The sample table holds around 390,000 distinct CDR3 sequences, of which approximately 20% were seen once. Of the sample, about a sixth falls within the top ten clones. Regarding this clonotype: Its target antigen remains unknown. No clone much larger than this one lies a single base away; base qualities are absent.

The CDR1 and CDR2 encoded by the germline V gene are SGHRS and YFSETQ. Including cysteine and phenylalanine, the CDR3 has 15 amino acids. The sequence is cut down to CDR3 DNA, 45 bases in frame from base 1. V is reduced by 5 bases and J by 4 bases, leaving a spacing of 15 bases between them. Sequenced material: blood, either unsorted or a sorted T cell fraction (not recorded which). The receptor's source is a male donor with ankylosing spondylitis. The V and J segments used are TRBV5-1 and TRBJ1-4; matching of 5 bases hints at TRBD1 as the D gene. The CDR3 region reads CASRESGTGNEKLFF. The bases read TGCGCCAGCAGGGAGTCAGGGACGGGTAATGAAAAACTGTTTTTT.